Following are 19 T cell receptor beta chains from one sample sequenced in a study of blood T cells in healthy people across ages. The authors ran a second PCR of roughly 6 to 12 cycles using a sample-barcoded 5' primer and a J-beta primer mix. A single record per CDR3 protein comes from TCRdb applying MiXCR to the 5' RACE reads. The sample contains about 930,000 distinct CDR3 sequences, 25% to 35% of which appear only once. Another study also made use of these data, one on T cells of mothers and their children.

Specimen: blood. The receptors were gathered from a woman in her forties in good health.

The count of this clonotype is one. Being one base from a much bigger clone, this may be a read error. This sequence joins TRBV15 and TRBJ2-4; TRBD2 is a possible D gene (5 bases). The CDR3 consists of 13 residues. Trimming took 1 base from V and 15 from J, leaving 16 bases between them. The germline V gene encodes CDR1 LNHNV and CDR2 YYDKDF (reference sequence). The CDR3 DNA reads as TGTGCCACCAGCAGAGCCGGGGAAATCGAGCGGTACTTC. Translating gives CATSRAGEIERYF.

This clonotype has at least ten counts. This sequence joins TRBV10-3 and TRBJ1-6; TRBD1 might be the D (5 bases). The germline V gene encodes CDR1 ENHRY and CDR2 SYGVKD. V gave up 7 bases and J gave up 0 bases, with 10 bases separating them. The CDR3 runs 15 residues. CDR3 sequence: CAITPTGSYNSPLHF. The CDR3 DNA reads TGTGCCATCACCCCAACAGGCTCCTATAATTCACCCCTCCACTTT.

This sequence joins TRBV20-1 and TRBJ2-7; D might be TRBD1 (6 bases). The germline V and J ends were trimmed by 6 bases and 0 bases, with 18 bases remaining between them. CDR1 is DFQATT and CDR2 is SNEGSKA in the germline V gene (reference sequence). This CDR3 region has 15 residues. The DNA of the CDR3 is TGCAGTGCCCAGAAGGTGGTACAGGGCTCCTACGAGCAGTACTTC. Translated, it gives CSAQKVVQGSYEQYF.

About this clonotype itself: This sequence may be a read error, since a much larger clone differs from it by one base. The chain uses TRBV7-3 and TRBJ2-3; TRBD2 might be the D (6 bases). Trimming pared 2 bases from V and 0 bases from J, leaving 9 bases between. The CDR3 runs 15 residues. CDR1 and CDR2 (germline): SGHTA, FQGTGA. This CDR3 reads CASSLRGTSTDTQYF. The CDR3 coding sequence is TGTGCCAGCAGCTTACGCGGGACTAGCACAGATACGCAGTATTTT.

This clonotype was counted between two and nine times. At one end, the junction sequence differs from germline, possibly due to a read error. The chain links TRBV5-1 to TRBJ2-5; 9 bases match TRBD1. Per germline, CDR1 SGHRS and CDR2 YFSETQ. The CDR3 consists of 16 residues. Written as DNA, the CDR3 is TGCACCAGCAGCATTGGATATGACAGGGGGCAAGAGACCCAGTACTTC. Protein sequence: CTSSIGYDRGQETQYF.

This clonotype was observed a few times. The rearrangement uses TRBV20-1 and TRBJ2-7, with a tentative D call TRBD2 (5 bases). Between the trimmed V and J ends, which lost 4 bases and 3 bases, there was a span of 10 bases. The CDR3 covers 12 residues. Germline-derived CDR1 and CDR2 are DFQATT and SNEGSKA (reference sequence). DNA for the CDR3: TGCAGTGCTAATCTCGACTACTACGAGCAGTACTTC. It is translated as CSANLDYYEQYF.

The sample holds a few counts of this clonotype. This chain uses TRBV7-2 with TRBJ2-7, with TRBD1 matching 9 bases. The trim removed 1 base at V and 3 bases at J, leaving 7 bases unmatched. This CDR3 comprises 16 residues. The germline gives CDR1 SGHTA, CDR2 FQGNSA. This chain's CDR3 is CASSLGTGTGIYEQYF. The CDR3 nucleotides read TGTGCCAGCAGCTTAGGTACGGGGACAGGGATCTACGAGCAGTACTTC.

With respect to this clonotype: With a much larger clone just one base away, this may be a read error. The chain is built from TRBV7-2 and TRBJ2-5, with 9 nucleotides matching TRBD1. The closer fit of TRBJ2-7 to the DNA end suggests the J call may be wrong. The germline V gene encodes CDR1 SGHTA and CDR2 FQGNSA. The CDR3 has 14 residues. The CDR3 DNA reads TGTGCCAGCAGAAAACAGGGGGCTACCTACGAGCAGTACTTC. Protein: CASRKQGATYEQYF.

The chain employs TRBV5-1 and TRBJ2-4, with a weak D call TRBD1 (6 bases). CDR3 length: 15 amino acids. V was cut by 4 bases and J by 6 bases, with 17 bases left in between. Germline assignment: CDR1 SGHRS and CDR2 YFSETQ. The CDR3 loop reads CASSNPRGRGNIQYF. In nucleotides, the CDR3 is TGCGCCAGCAGCAACCCCAGGGGCAGGGGAAACATTCAGTACTTC.

There are many counts of this clonotype. The V call is TRBV4-2, the J call TRBJ2-4, with a weak D call TRBD1 (6 bases). Deletions cut 1 base from V and 8 bases from J, with 15 bases between. The CDR3 loop spans 15 amino acids. The V gene's germline CDR1 is LGHNA and CDR2 YNFKEQ. The CDR3 DNA reads as TGTGCCAGCAGCCAAGGGCTGGCAGGGGCGGACATTCAGTACTTC. Its protein is CASSQGLAGADIQYF.

V and J are TRBV5-6 and TRBJ2-7; no clear D. The germline V gene encodes CDR1 SGHDT and CDR2 YYEEEE. Between the trimmed V and J ends, which lost 2 bases and 3 bases, there was a span of 12 bases. The CDR3 length is 14 residues. The CDR3 DNA reads as TGTGCCAGCAGCTTCGACGGGCAAGTCTACGAGCAGTACTTC. Residues: CASSFDGQVYEQYF.

This clonotype was found a few times. The gene calls are TRBV5-1 and TRBJ2-5, with TRBD2 matching over 10 bases. V gave up 0 bases and J gave up 1 base; unmatched junction bases: 3. Germline V CDR1 and CDR2: SGHRS, YFSETQ. The CDR3 runs to 16 residues. CDR3 sequence (DNA): TGCGCCAGCAGCTTGGTTAGCGGGGGGCCCCAAGAGACCCAGTACTTC. Translating it yields CASSLVSGGPQETQYF.

This clonotype turned up a few times. The V gene is TRBV7-8, the J gene TRBJ2-5; no definite D call. The germline gives CDR1 SGHVS, CDR2 FQNEAQ. The V and J ends lost 1 base and 5 bases respectively, with 8 bases between them. There are 13 residues in the CDR3. The CDR3 protein is CASSLESAETQYF. In DNA, the CDR3 is TGTGCCAGCAGCTTAGAGTCGGCTGAGACCCAGTACTTC.

This clonotype was picked up a small number of times. The germline gene is not matched at one end of the junction; a read error may be the cause. J is TRBJ1-2 and V is TRBV5-5; 8 nucleotides match TRBD1. This CDR3 comprises 14 residues. The V gene's germline CDR1 is SGHKS and CDR2 YYEKEE (reference sequence). CDR3 sequence (DNA): TGTGCCATCAGCCTGGACAGGGTCAACTATGGCTACACCTTC. It encodes CAISLDRVNYGYTF. Combining the CDR3 with reference TRBV5-5 and TRBJ1-2 gives the whole variable domain DAGVTQSPTHLIKTRGQQVTLRCSPISGHKSVSWYQQVLGQGPQFIFQYYEKEERGRGNFPDRFSARQFPNYSSELNVNALLLGDSALYLCAISLDRVNYGYTFGSGTRLTVV.

The genes are TRBV10-3 and TRBJ1-1; 12 bases line up with TRBD1. V lost 4 bases to trimming and J lost 3 bases; unmatched junction nucleotides: 6. The CDR3 has 16 amino acids. Germline V gene sequence: CDR1 ENHRY, CDR2 SYGVKD. CDR3 DNA sequence: TGTGCCATCAGTGCCGGGACAGGGGGCAGGGACACTGAAGCTTTCTTT. The encoded protein is CAISAGTGGRDTEAFF.

This clonotype was seen more than once but under ten times. The gene calls are TRBV4-3 and TRBJ1-6; no clear D. The germline gives CDR1 LGHNA, CDR2 YSLEER. The CDR3 loop spans 17 amino acids. V dropped 0 bases and J dropped 0 bases, with 9 bases sitting between them. In DNA form, the CDR3 reads TGCGCCAGCAGCCAAGATCGCCCGAGCTCCTATAATTCACCCCTCCACTTT. Amino acid sequence: CASSQDRPSSYNSPLHF.

The CDR3 region is CASSLRTGPINQPQHF. The CDR3 DNA sequence: TGTGCCAGCAGTCTAAGGACAGGGCCGATCAATCAGCCCCAGCATTTT. The rearrangement links TRBV28 to TRBJ1-5; 8 nucleotides match TRBD1. CDR3 size: 16 residues. Germline V gene lookup returns CDR1 MDHEN and CDR2 SYDVKM. The trim removed 5 bases at V and 3 bases at J, leaving 9 bases unmatched.

This clonotype showed up just a few times. J is TRBJ1-1 and V is TRBV7-3; D is ambiguous. Germline values: CDR1 SGHTA, CDR2 FQGTGA. V was trimmed by 2 bases and J by 1 base, leaving 8 bases between them. The CDR3 runs 14 residues. The CDR3 nucleotides are TGTGCCAGCAGCTTATTGTCCAGGAACACTGAAGCTTTCTTT. This gives the protein CASSLLSRNTEAFF.

The V and J genes are TRBV27 and TRBJ2-7; 9 bases map to TRBD2. The CDR3 is 14 amino acids. The V gene's germline CDR1 is MNHEY and CDR2 SMNVEV (reference sequence). V shed 6 bases, J shed 2 bases, and the junction held 5 bases outside the gene matches. The CDR3 region is CASRNLAGPYEQYF. Written as DNA, the CDR3 is TGTGCCAGCAGGAATCTAGCGGGACCCTACGAGCAGTACTTC.